This T cell receptor beta chain was found in a study of T-cell memory formation after mild COVID-19. Germline V gene lookup returns CDR1 SEHNR and CDR2 FQNEAQ (reference sequence). Trimming stripped 0 bases from V and 6 bases from J, with 22 bases between. The CDR3 is 18 amino acids. This clonotype was counted ten times or more. TCRdb recomputed calls from the 5' RACE reads with MiXCR, one row per CDR3 protein. The data contain around 370,000 distinct CDR3 sequences, 21% of them seen just once; the ten biggest clones take up approximately 13%. This sequence joins TRBV7-9 and TRBJ2-3; either TRBD1 or TRBD2 may fit D (6 bases each). The source is an adult woman who had mild COVID-19 (a few samples of this study predate the infection). Cell type and time point are not known. The specimen was PBMCs or a T cell subset sorted from them (not recorded which). CDR3: CASSLAPPGLARGDTQYF. CDR3 in DNA: TGTGCCAGCAGCTTAGCGCCTCCGGGACTCGCCAGGGGCGATACGCAGTATTTT.